This TCR beta chain appears in the sequencing data of a study of CD8 T cells in ankylosing spondylitis. This clonotype was picked up many times. Its target is unknown. TCRdb analysed the 5' RACE reads with MiXCR anew, one entry per CDR3 protein. The sample contains about 500,000 distinct CDR3 sequences, approximately 5% of which appear only once. The CDR3 totals 14 residues. Trimming took off 1 base at V and 3 bases at J, with 10 bases between the two ends. Per germline, CDR1 SGHTA and CDR2 FQGNSA. Whole-study results and caveats: Seven to nine highly homologous variants formed a TCR beta motif that appeared characteristic of ankylosing spondylitis blood.

The chain is built from TRBV7-2 and TRBJ2-7; no reliable D call. This TCR derives from a male donor with ankylosing spondylitis. The sequenced material came from blood, either unsorted or a sorted T cell fraction (not recorded which). CDR3 protein: CASSLVRTLYEQYF. As DNA, the CDR3 is TGTGCCAGCAGCTTAGTTCGCACCCTCTACGAGCAGTACTTC.